This T cell receptor (beta chain) emerged from a study of T cell responses to AZD1222 COVID-19 vaccine. Findings and caveats of the study: Unmutated regions of variants are reportedly targeted by nearly half of spike-specific TCRs. Recipients of AZD1222 seropositive at baseline numbered only five or six. White British donors predominated, females outnumbered males, and clonal diversity was possibly underestimated. Two AZD1222 doses significantly raised spike-specific TCR breadth and depth over controls.

Details on this clone: The antigen is not known.

Profiling relied on immunoSEQ multiplex PCR, and the TCRdb table lists in-frame clones only, not all of them. The table has approximately 68,000 clones, 88% seen once. The V gene lost 2 bases and the J gene lost 11 bases, with 12 bases spanning the gap. There are 12 residues in the CDR3. CDR1 and CDR2 from the germline V gene are SGHTA and FQGTGA. Sequencing was performed on peripheral blood, taken 28 days after the second dose of the MenACWY control vaccine. This receptor was obtained from an adult who received the MenACWY meningococcal vaccine as a control. The rearrangement uses TRBV7-3 and TRBJ1-1; possibly TRBD1 for D (6 bases). The CDR3 DNA follows: TGTGCCAGCAGCTTACCGGGGGGGCCTGCTTTCTTT. This codes for CASSLPGGPAFF.